The 10 T cell receptor beta chains below were found in one sample sequenced in a study of blood T cell repertoires in COVID-19. Measured with immunoSEQ multiplex PCR; TCRdb has only the in-frame clones, and not every one. Of around 200,000 clones listed, more than 75% are singletons. The sequenced sample was PBMCs or T cells enriched from blood (not recorded which). Source of these receptors: a man between 35 and 55 years old with acute COVID-19.

The chain is built from TRBV28 and TRBJ2-7; a possible D gene is TRBD1 (5 bases). V lost 6 bases to trimming and J lost 3 bases, with 18 bases between them. The CDR3 contains 15 residues. Germline-derived CDR1 and CDR2 are MDHEN and SYDVKM. This CDR3 is CASSKPARVIYEQYF. The CDR3 nucleotides are TGTGCCAGCAGCAAACCCGCCAGGGTAATCTACGAGCAGTACTTC.

V usage is TRBV6-1 and J usage is TRBJ2-1, with 8 bases aligning to TRBD2. Trimming cost V 1 base and J 6 bases; bases outside gene matches: 11. CDR3 length: 17 amino acids. From germline, CDR1 is MNHNS and CDR2 SASEGT. The CDR3 loop reads CASSEGMGAGVGNEQFF. CDR3 DNA sequence: TGTGCCAGCAGTGAAGGAATGGGAGCGGGAGTGGGCAATGAGCAGTTCTTC.

The chain employs TRBV16 and TRBJ1-2, with D possibly TRBD1 on 6 matching bases. Between the trimmed V and J ends, which lost 4 bases and 5 bases, there was a span of 17 bases. The length of the CDR3 is 15 residues. The germline V gene encodes CDR1 KGHSY and CDR2 FQNENV. DNA of the CDR3: TGTGCCAGCAGCCCCGGACAGCCCCTGGGGTATGGCTACACCTTC. As protein: CASSPGQPLGYGYTF.

This clone was recorded only once. The chain uses TRBV6-1 and TRBJ2-5, with D maybe TRBD2 (6 bases). CDR1 MNHNS and CDR2 SASEGT come from the germline V gene. The V end was cut by 3 bases, the J end by 13 bases, with 15 bases between. The CDR3 runs 12 residues. This CDR3 is CASSDRLEALYF. The CDR3 nucleotides read TGTGCCAGCAGTGATAGACTAGAAGCCCTGTACTTC.

V is TRBV2 and J is TRBJ1-1, with D uncertain. Trimming took 1 base from V and 3 from J, leaving 12 bases between them. The germline CDR1 and CDR2 sequences are SNHLY and FYNNEI. This CDR3 has 15 residues. In DNA, the CDR3 is TGTGCCAGCAGTGAAGGGCTAAATACAGACACTGAAGCTTTCTTT. This sequence encodes CASSEGLNTDTEAFF.

This rearrangement joins TRBV5-1 to TRBJ1-2; 11 bases are a match to TRBD1. Per the germline V gene, CDR1 is SGHRS and CDR2 is YFSETQ. The junction had 7 bases not matched to a gene; V was cut back by 4 bases and J by 8 bases. This CDR3 is built from 14 residues. The CDR3 is CASSPGTGGLGYTF. The CDR3 DNA sequence: TGCGCCAGCAGCCCAGGGACAGGGGGTCTCGGCTACACCTTC.

This rearrangement joins TRBV18 to TRBJ2-1; tentative D call: TRBD1 (7 bases). Trimming took off 2 bases at V and 4 bases at J, with 12 bases between the two ends. Germline CDR1 and CDR2: KGHSH and LQKENI. There are 15 residues in the CDR3. The CDR3 nucleotides read TGTGCCAGCTCACCAGAGCAGGGGGGTTACAATGAGCAGTTCTTC. It translates to CASSPEQGGYNEQFF.

J is TRBJ1-5 and V is TRBV2; 9 nucleotides align to TRBD1. With 5 bases clipped from V and 6 bases from J, the junction kept 11 bases outside the gene matches. The CDR3 runs to 16 residues. Germline assignment: CDR1 SNHLY and CDR2 FYNNEI. The CDR3 bases are TGTGCCAGCAGTCCTACTAGACAGGGGGTTGGTCAGCCCCAGCATTTT. Translated, it gives CASSPTRQGVGQPQHF.

This clone has just one count. The rearrangement uses TRBV5-1 and TRBJ2-5; 8 bases match TRBD2. CDR1 and CDR2 from the germline V gene are SGHRS and YFSETQ. V shed 4 bases and J 4 bases; nucleotides not matched to a gene: 12. The CDR3 is made up of 16 amino acids. CDR3 sequence reads: CASSVGSGSIPETQYF. The CDR3 nucleotides are TGCGCCAGCAGCGTAGGAAGCGGGAGTATCCCAGAGACCCAGTACTTC. Using reference TRBV5-1 and TRBJ2-5 for the parts outside the CDR3, the full variable domain is KAGVTQTPRYLIKTRGQQVTLSCSPISGHRSVSWYQQTPGQGLQFLFEYFSETQRNKGNFPGRFSGRQFSNSRSEMNVSTLELGDSALYLCASSVGSGSIPETQYFGPGTRLLVL.

This chain joins TRBV2 and TRBJ2-2, with 7 bases matching TRBD2. This CDR3 has 16 residues. Germline V lookup: CDR1 SNHLY, CDR2 FYNNEI. The V gene end was trimmed by 6 bases and the J gene end by 4 bases; junction bases not matched to a gene: 11. The DNA of the CDR3 is TGTGCCAGCAGGGCAACTAGCGCCCCGAGCACCGGGGAGCTGTTTTTT. It is translated as CASRATSAPSTGELFF. The variable domain in full, with the rest retrieved from reference TRBV2 and TRBJ2-2, is EPEVTQTPSHQVTQMGQEVILRCVPISNHLYFYWYRQILGQKVEFLVSFYNNEISEKSEIFDDQFSVERPDGSNFTLKIRSTKLEDSAMYFCASRATSAPSTGELFFGEGSRLTVL.